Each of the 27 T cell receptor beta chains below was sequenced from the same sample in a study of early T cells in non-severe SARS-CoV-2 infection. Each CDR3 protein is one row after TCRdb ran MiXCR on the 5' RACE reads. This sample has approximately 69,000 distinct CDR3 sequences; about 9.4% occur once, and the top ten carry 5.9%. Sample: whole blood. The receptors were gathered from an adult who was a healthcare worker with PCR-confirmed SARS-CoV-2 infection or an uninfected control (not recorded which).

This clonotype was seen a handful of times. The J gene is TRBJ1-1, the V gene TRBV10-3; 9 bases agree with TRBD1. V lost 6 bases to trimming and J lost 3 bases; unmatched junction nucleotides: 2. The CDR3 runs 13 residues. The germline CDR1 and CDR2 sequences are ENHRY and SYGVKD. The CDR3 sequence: CAISRTGDTEAFF. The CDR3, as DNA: TGTGCCATCAGCCGGACAGGGGACACTGAAGCTTTCTTT.

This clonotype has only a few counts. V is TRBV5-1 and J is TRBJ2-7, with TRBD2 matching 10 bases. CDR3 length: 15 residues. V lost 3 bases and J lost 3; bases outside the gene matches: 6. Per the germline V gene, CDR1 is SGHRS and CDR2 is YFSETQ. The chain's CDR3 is CASSSRTSGYYEQYF. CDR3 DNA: TGCGCCAGCAGCTCTAGGACTAGCGGTTACTACGAGCAGTACTTC.

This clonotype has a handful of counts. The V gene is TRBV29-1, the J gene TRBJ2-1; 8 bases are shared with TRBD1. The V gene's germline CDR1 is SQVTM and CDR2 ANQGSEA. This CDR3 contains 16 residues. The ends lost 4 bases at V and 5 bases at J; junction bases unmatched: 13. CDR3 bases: TGCAGCGTTGCGGCTGTGACAGGGGTAACCCACAATGAGCAGTTCTTC. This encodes CSVAAVTGVTHNEQFF.

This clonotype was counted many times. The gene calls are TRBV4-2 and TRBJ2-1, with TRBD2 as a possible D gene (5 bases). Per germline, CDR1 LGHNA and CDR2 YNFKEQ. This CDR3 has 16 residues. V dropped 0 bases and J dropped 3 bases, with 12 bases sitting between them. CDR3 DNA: TGTGCCAGCAGCCAAGATCACGGGATTGACTACAATGAGCAGTTCTTC. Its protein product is CASSQDHGIDYNEQFF.

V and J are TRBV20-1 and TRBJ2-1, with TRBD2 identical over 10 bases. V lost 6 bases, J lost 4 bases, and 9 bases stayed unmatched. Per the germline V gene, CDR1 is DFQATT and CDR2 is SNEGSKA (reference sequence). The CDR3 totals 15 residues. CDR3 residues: CSAITSGDVYNEQFF. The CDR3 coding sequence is TGCAGTGCGATAACTAGCGGGGATGTATACAATGAGCAGTTCTTC.

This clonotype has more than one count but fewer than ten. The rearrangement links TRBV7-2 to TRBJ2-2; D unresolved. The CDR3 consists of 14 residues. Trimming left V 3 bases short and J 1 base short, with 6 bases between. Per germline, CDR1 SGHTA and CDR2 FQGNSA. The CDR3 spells CASSFHENTGELFF. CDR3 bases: TGTGCCAGCAGCTTTCACGAGAACACCGGGGAGCTGTTTTTT.

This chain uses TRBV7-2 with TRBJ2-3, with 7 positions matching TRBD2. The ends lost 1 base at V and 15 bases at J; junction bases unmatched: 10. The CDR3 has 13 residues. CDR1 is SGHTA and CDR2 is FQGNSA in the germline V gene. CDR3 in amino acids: CASSLGPSGTVYF. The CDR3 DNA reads TGTGCCAGCAGCTTAGGGCCAAGCGGGACCGTCTATTTT.

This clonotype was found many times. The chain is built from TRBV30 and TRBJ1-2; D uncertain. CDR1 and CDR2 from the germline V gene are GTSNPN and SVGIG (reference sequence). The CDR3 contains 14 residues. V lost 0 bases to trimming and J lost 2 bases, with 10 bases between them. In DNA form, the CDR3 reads TGTGCCTGGAGTGTAGGGTCGGGCAACTATGGCTACACCTTC. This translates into CAWSVGSGNYGYTF.

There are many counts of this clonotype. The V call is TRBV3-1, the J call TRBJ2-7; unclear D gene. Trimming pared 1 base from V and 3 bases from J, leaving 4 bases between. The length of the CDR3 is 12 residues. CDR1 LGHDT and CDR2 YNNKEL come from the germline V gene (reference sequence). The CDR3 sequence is CASSQAVYEQYF. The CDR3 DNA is TGTGCCAGCAGCCAAGCCGTCTACGAGCAGTACTTC.

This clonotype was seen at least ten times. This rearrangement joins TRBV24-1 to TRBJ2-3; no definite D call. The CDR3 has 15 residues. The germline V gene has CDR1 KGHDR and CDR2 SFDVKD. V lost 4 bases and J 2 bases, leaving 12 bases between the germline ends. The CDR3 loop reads CATSDPVKATDTQYF. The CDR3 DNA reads TGTGCCACCAGTGACCCTGTGAAAGCCACAGATACGCAGTATTTT.

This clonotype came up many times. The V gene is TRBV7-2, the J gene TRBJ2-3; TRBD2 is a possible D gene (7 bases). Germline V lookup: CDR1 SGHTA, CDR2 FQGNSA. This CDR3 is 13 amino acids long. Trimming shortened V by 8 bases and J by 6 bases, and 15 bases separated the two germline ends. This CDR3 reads CASRNSGGDTQYF. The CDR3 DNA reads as TGTGCCAGCCGCAATTCGGGGGGCGATACGCAGTATTTT.

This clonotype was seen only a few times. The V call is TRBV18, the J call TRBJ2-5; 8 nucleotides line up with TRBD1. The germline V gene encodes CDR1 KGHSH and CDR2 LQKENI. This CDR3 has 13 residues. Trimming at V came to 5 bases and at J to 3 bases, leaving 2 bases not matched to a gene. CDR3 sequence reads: CASSLGQEETQYF. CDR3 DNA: TGTGCCAGCTCATTGGGACAGGAAGAGACCCAGTACTTC. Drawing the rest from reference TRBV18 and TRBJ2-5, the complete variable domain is NAGVMQNPRHLVRRRGQEARLRCSPMKGHSHVYWYRQLPEEGLKFMVYLQKENIIDESGMPKERFSAEFPKEGPSILRIQQVVRGDSAAYFCASSLGQEETQYFGPGTRLLVL.

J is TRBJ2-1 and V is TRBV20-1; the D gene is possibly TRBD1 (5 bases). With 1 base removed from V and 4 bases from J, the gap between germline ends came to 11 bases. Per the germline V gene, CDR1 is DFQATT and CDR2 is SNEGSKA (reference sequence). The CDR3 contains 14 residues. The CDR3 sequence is CSARGQGGYNEQFF. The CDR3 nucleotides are TGCAGTGCTAGAGGGCAGGGCGGTTACAATGAGCAGTTCTTC.

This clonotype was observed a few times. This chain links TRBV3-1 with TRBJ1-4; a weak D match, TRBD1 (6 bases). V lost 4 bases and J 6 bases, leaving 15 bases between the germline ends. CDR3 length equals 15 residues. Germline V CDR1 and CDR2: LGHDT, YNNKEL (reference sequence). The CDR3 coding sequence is TGTGCCAGCAGCCCCCATACCAGGGGAGATGAAAAACTGTTTTTT. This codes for CASSPHTRGDEKLFF.

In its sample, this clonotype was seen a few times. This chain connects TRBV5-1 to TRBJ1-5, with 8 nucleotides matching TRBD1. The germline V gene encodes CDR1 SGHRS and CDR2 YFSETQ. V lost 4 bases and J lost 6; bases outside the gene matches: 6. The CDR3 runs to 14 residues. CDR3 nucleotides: TGCGCCAGCAGCCCGACAGGGGAGGGTCAGCCCCAGCATTTT. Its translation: CASSPTGEGQPQHF. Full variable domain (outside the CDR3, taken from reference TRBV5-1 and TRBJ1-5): KAGVTQTPRYLIKTRGQQVTLSCSPISGHRSVSWYQQTPGQGLQFLFEYFSETQRNKGNFPGRFSGRQFSNSRSEMNVSTLELGDSALYLCASSPTGEGQPQHFGDGTRLSIL.

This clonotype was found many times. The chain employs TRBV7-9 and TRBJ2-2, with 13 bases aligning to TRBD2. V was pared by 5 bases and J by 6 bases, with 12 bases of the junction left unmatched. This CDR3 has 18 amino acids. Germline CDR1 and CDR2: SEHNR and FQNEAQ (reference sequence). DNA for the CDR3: TGTGCCAGCAGCCCGTCAACCGGACTAGCGGGAGTTGCCGGGGAGCTGTTTTTT. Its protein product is CASSPSTGLAGVAGELFF.

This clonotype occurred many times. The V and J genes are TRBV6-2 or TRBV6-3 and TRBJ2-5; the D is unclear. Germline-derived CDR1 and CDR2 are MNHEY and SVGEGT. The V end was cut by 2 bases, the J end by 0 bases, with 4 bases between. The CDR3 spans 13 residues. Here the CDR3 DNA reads TGTGCCAGCAGTTACCTGTACCAAGAGACCCAGTACTTC. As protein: CASSYLYQETQYF.

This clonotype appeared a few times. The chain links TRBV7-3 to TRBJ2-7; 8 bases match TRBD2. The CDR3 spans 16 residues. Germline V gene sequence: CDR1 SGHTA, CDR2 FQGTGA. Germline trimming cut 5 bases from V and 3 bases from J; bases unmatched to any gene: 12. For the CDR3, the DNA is TGTGCCAGCAGCATGCCCCCCAGCGGGAGAATCTACGAGCAGTACTTC. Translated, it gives CASSMPPSGRIYEQYF.

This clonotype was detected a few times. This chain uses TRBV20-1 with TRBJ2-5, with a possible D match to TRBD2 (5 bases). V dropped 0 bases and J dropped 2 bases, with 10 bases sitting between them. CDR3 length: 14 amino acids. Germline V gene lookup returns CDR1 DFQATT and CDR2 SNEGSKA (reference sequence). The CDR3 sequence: CSARDQRLQETQYF. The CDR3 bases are TGCAGTGCTAGAGACCAAAGACTACAAGAGACCCAGTACTTC.

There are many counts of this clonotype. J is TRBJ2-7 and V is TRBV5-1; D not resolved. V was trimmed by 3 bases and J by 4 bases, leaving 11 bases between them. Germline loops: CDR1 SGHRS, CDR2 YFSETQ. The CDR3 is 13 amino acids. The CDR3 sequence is CASSSNSLYEQYF. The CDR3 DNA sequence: TGCGCCAGCAGCTCGAACTCATTATACGAGCAGTACTTC.

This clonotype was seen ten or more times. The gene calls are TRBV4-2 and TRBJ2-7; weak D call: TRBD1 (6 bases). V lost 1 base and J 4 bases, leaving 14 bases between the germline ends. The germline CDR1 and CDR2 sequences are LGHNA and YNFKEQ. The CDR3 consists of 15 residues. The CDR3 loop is CASSQGSTGYYEQYF. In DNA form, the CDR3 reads TGTGCCAGCAGCCAAGGGTCGACAGGCTATTACGAGCAGTACTTC.

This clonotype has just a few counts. The CDR3 DNA reads as TGCGCCAGCAGCTGGGGGACAGACACAGATACGCAGTATTTT. This encodes CASSWGTDTDTQYF. V and J are TRBV5-1 and TRBJ2-3, with 7 bases aligning to TRBD1. The CDR3 spans 14 residues. The germline CDR1 and CDR2 sequences are SGHRS and YFSETQ. The V segment lost 3 bases and the J segment 2 bases; nucleotides outside the gene matches: 3. Looking up the rest from reference TRBV5-1 and TRBJ2-3 gives the full variable domain: KAGVTQTPRYLIKTRGQQVTLSCSPISGHRSVSWYQQTPGQGLQFLFEYFSETQRNKGNFPGRFSGRQFSNSRSEMNVSTLELGDSALYLCASSWGTDTDTQYFGPGTRLTVL.

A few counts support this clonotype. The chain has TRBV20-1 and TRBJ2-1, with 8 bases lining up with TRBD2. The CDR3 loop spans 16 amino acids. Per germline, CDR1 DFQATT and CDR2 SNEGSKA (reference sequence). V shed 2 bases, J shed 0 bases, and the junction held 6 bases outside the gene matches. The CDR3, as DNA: TGCAGTGCTAGACGGCTAGCGGGTGCCTCCTACAATGAGCAGTTCTTC. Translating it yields CSARRLAGASYNEQFF.

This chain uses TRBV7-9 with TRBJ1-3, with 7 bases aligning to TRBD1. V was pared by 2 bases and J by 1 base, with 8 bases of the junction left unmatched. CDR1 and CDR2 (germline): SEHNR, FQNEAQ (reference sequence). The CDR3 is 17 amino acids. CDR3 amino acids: CASSLRTEGASGNTIYF. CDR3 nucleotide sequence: TGTGCCAGCAGCTTACGGACGGAGGGGGCGTCTGGAAACACCATATATTTT.

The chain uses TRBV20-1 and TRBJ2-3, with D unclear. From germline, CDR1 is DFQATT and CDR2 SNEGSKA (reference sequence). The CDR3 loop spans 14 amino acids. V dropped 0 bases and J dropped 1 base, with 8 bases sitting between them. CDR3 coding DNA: TGCAGTGCTAGAGAAGTAGGTGGCACAGATACGCAGTATTTT. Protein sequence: CSAREVGGTDTQYF.

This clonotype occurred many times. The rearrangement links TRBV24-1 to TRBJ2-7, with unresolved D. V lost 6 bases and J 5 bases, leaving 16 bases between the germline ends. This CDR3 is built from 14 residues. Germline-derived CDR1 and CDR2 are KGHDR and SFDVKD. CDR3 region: CATSSAGQVDEQYF. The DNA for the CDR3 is TGTGCCACCAGTTCGGCCGGTCAAGTAGACGAGCAGTACTTC.

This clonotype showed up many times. CDR3 sequence reads: CASSPQARGNEQFF. In nucleotides, the CDR3 is TGTGCCAGCAGTCCTCAAGCGCGGGGGAATGAGCAGTTCTTC. The J gene is TRBJ2-1, the V gene TRBV6-6; TRBD2 matches 7 bases. CDR1 is MNHNY and CDR2 is SVGAGI in the germline V gene (reference sequence). The CDR3 extends over 14 amino acids. V shed 5 bases and J 7 bases; nucleotides not matched to a gene: 8.